These 21 T cell receptor beta chains came from one sample sequenced in a study of blood T cell repertoires in COVID-19. Sequencing was performed with immunoSEQ multiplex PCR; in TCRdb, only in-frame clones are kept and a portion is missing. The table records approximately 97,000 clones, about 90% of them present only once. Sequencing used peripheral blood. The receptors were gathered from a woman between 45 and 65 years old with COVID-19, enrolled during active disease.

This chain uses TRBV5-4 with TRBJ2-1; TRBD1 matches at 9 bases. Trimming took 9 bases from V and 6 from J; bases not matched to a gene: 13. The CDR3 sequence is 15 residues long. Germline lookup yields CDR1 SGHNT and CDR2 YYREEE (reference sequence). The CDR3 reads CATYPGTGSFNEQFF. The CDR3 DNA reads as TGTGCCACCTACCCAGGGACAGGGTCGTTCAATGAGCAGTTCTTC.

The count of this clone is one. This chain links TRBV5-4 with TRBJ2-5; D gene ambiguous. The CDR3 covers 14 residues. V lost 0 bases to trimming and J lost 5 bases, with 11 bases between them. CDR1 and CDR2 (germline): SGHNT, YYREEE (reference sequence). The CDR3 bases are TGTGCCAGCAGCTTGGCCTTGAGTTACGAGACCCAGTACTTC. Translated, it gives CASSLALSYETQYF.

This chain uses TRBV18 with TRBJ1-1; TRBD1 is a possible D gene (5 bases). V lost 4 bases to trimming and J lost 1 base, with 7 bases between them. Germline V lookup: CDR1 KGHSH, CDR2 LQKENI. The CDR3 is made up of 13 amino acids. Written as DNA, the CDR3 is TGTGCCAGCTCACAGACAGAGAACACTGAAGCTTTCTTT. Amino acid sequence: CASSQTENTEAFF. The variable domain in full, completed from reference TRBV18 and TRBJ1-1, reads NAGVMQNPRHLVRRRGQEARLRCSPMKGHSHVYWYRQLPEEGLKFMVYLQKENIIDESGMPKERFSAEFPKEGPSILRIQQVVRGDSAAYFCASSQTENTEAFFGQGTRLTVV.

The chain is built from TRBV4-1 and TRBJ1-3; 12 nucleotides line up with TRBD1. The V segment lost 4 bases and the J segment 2 bases; nucleotides outside the gene matches: 9. CDR3 length equals 18 residues. CDR1 is MGHRA, CDR2 YSYEKL, per germline. The CDR3: CASSRIPGQGATGNTIYF. CDR3 DNA sequence: TGCGCCAGCAGCCGAATCCCGGGACAGGGGGCAACTGGAAACACCATATATTTT.

The chain has TRBV6-2 or TRBV6-3 and TRBJ2-3; 7 positions agree with TRBD1. The junction had 4 bases not matched to a gene; V was cut back by 2 bases and J by 2 bases. Germline loops: CDR1 MNHEY, CDR2 SVGEGT. There are 15 residues in the CDR3. Here the CDR3 DNA reads TGTGCCAGCAGTTACGGGGACAGACACACAGATACGCAGTATTTT. Translated, it gives CASSYGDRHTDTQYF.

The chain has TRBV2 and TRBJ1-2; D uncertain. The CDR3 has 14 residues. Trimming left V 2 bases short and J 4 bases short, with 11 bases between. CDR1 and CDR2 (germline): SNHLY, FYNNEI. CDR3 sequence reads: CASSESAAGYGYTF. DNA for the CDR3: TGTGCCAGCAGTGAATCGGCAGCAGGCTATGGCTACACCTTC.

This sequence joins TRBV5-1 and TRBJ1-5, with TRBD1 matching 9 bases. Germline V gene lookup returns CDR1 SGHRS and CDR2 YFSETQ. This CDR3 is built from 14 residues. With V trimmed by 4 bases and J by 6 bases, 5 bases remained unmatched. The CDR3 here is CASSLGTGSQPQHF. The CDR3 nucleotides are TGCGCCAGCAGCCTTGGGACAGGGAGTCAGCCCCAGCATTTT.

The chain is built from TRBV28 and TRBJ2-7; D may be TRBD1 (6 bases). The length of the CDR3 is 16 residues. CDR1 and CDR2 from the germline V gene are MDHEN and SYDVKM. Trimming took 6 bases from V and 7 from J, leaving 25 bases between them. CDR3 nucleotides: TGTGCCAGCAGGGACCCCTCAGGGGCCCCGACGAGGGAGCAGTACTTC. This sequence encodes CASRDPSGAPTREQYF.

CDR3 protein: CASSIISRGSNYGYTF. The CDR3 DNA sequence: TGTGCCAGTAGTATTATATCCAGGGGGTCTAACTATGGCTACACCTTC. The genes are TRBV19 and TRBJ1-2; 7 nucleotides align to TRBD1. Germline CDR1 is LNHDA and CDR2 is SQIVND (reference sequence). The V segment lost 3 bases and the J segment 0 bases; nucleotides outside the gene matches: 7. The CDR3 length is 16 residues. Full variable domain (missing parts from reference TRBV19 and TRBJ1-2): DGGITQSPKYLFRKEGQNVTLSCEQNLNHDAMYWYRQDPGQGLRLIYYSQIVNDFQKGDIAEGYSVSREKKESFPLTVTSAQKNPTAFYLCASSIISRGSNYGYTFGSGTRLTVV.

The chain couples TRBV2 to TRBJ1-2; D might be TRBD1 (5 bases). The CDR3 extends over 13 amino acids. Between the trimmed V and J ends, which lost 7 bases and 1 base, there was a span of 10 bases. Germline CDR1 reads SNHLY; CDR2 reads FYNNEI. CDR3 in amino acids: CASTWTRNYGYTF. DNA for the CDR3: TGTGCCAGCACCTGGACACGTAACTATGGCTACACCTTC.

This rearrangement joins TRBV2 to TRBJ1-5; D gene uncertain. Germline-derived CDR1 and CDR2 are SNHLY and FYNNEI. Trimming removed 4 bases from V and 0 bases from J, with 10 bases in between. CDR3 size: 15 residues. The CDR3 sequence is CASSGGEYSNQPQHF. Here the CDR3 DNA reads TGTGCCAGCAGTGGGGGAGAATATAGCAATCAGCCCCAGCATTTT.

V gene TRBV7-6 combines with J gene TRBJ2-7; 10 nucleotides agree with TRBD1. Germline values: CDR1 SGHVS, CDR2 FNYEAQ. This CDR3 spans 15 amino acids. V gave up 2 bases and J gave up 5 bases; unmatched junction bases: 6. This CDR3 reads CASSLFGTGENEQYF. CDR3 DNA sequence: TGTGCCAGCAGCTTATTTGGGACAGGGGAAAACGAGCAGTACTTC.

This sequence joins TRBV15 and TRBJ1-4; 7 bases map to TRBD1. The junction had 5 bases not matched to a gene; V was cut back by 0 bases and J by 4 bases. CDR3 length equals 16 residues. CDR1 is LNHNV and CDR2 is YYDKDF in the germline V gene (reference sequence). This chain's CDR3 is CATSRDAGGHNEKLFF. Here the CDR3 DNA reads TGTGCCACCAGCAGAGATGCAGGGGGTCATAATGAAAAACTGTTTTTT.

V is TRBV10-2 and J is TRBJ2-7, with D possibly matching TRBD1 (6 bases). V gave up 5 bases and J gave up 1 base, with 15 bases separating them. CDR3 length: 15 residues. The germline V gene has CDR1 WSHSY and CDR2 SAAADI. The CDR3 sequence: CASSPRQVGSYEQYF. DNA of the CDR3: TGCGCCAGCAGTCCCCGACAGGTAGGGTCCTACGAGCAGTACTTC.

In its sample, this clone was seen a few times. The chain couples TRBV6-6 to TRBJ1-2; 8 bases are shared with TRBD1. This CDR3 has 12 residues. The germline V gene encodes CDR1 MNHNY and CDR2 SVGAGI (reference sequence). With 8 bases clipped from V and 3 bases from J, the junction kept 2 bases outside the gene matches. The CDR3 DNA sequence: TGTGCCAGCCTACAGGGGGACTATGGCTACACCTTC. Its translation is CASLQGDYGYTF.

The rearrangement uses TRBV20-1 and TRBJ2-3, with 9 nucleotides matching TRBD1. The CDR3 totals 15 residues. Germline loops: CDR1 DFQATT, CDR2 SNEGSKA (reference sequence). The V and J ends lost 3 bases and 2 bases, in that order; junction bases with no gene match: 6. The CDR3 DNA follows: TGCAGTGCTAGTGTAGGGACAGGGAACACAGATACGCAGTATTTT. Translating it yields CSASVGTGNTDTQYF.

Regarding this clone: The junction departs from the called germline gene at one end, perhaps through a read error. V gene TRBV19 combines with J gene TRBJ2-2; D is possibly TRBD2 (5 bases). The CDR3 runs 14 residues. CDR1 is LNHDA and CDR2 is SQIVND in the germline V gene (reference sequence). This CDR3 is CASRIDGVGGELFF. Here the CDR3 DNA reads TGTGCCAGTAGGATAGACGGGGTTGGCGGGGAGCTGTTTTTT.

This chain links TRBV7-2 with TRBJ1-1; D remains unclear. This CDR3 spans 16 amino acids. Germline lookup yields CDR1 SGHTA and CDR2 FQGNSA. V was shortened by 6 bases and J by 0 bases, with 17 bases between the two germline ends. CDR3 in DNA: TGTGCCAGCAGTCCTCAATCGGCAACTATGAACACTGAAGCTTTCTTT. As protein: CASSPQSATMNTEAFF. Full variable domain (missing parts from reference TRBV7-2 and TRBJ1-1): GAGVSQSPSNKVTEKGKDVELRCDPISGHTALYWYRQSLGQGLEFLIYFQGNSAPDKSGLPSDRFSAERTGGSVSTLTIQRTQQEDSAVYLCASSPQSATMNTEAFFGQGTRLTVV.

For the CDR3, the DNA is TGTGCCAGCAGCCCGAGGGACAATGAGCAGTTCTTC. It codes for CASSPRDNEQFF. The chain has TRBV7-9 and TRBJ2-1, with D possibly TRBD2 on 5 matching bases. Trimming shortened V by 5 bases and J by 5 bases, and 7 bases separated the two germline ends. Germline-derived CDR1 and CDR2 are SEHNR and FQNEAQ (reference sequence). The CDR3 length is 12 residues. Based on the CDR3 plus reference TRBV7-9 and TRBJ2-1, the full variable domain is DTGVSQNPRHKITKRGQNVTFRCDPISEHNRLYWYRQTLGQGPEFLTYFQNEAQLEKSRLLSDRFSAERPKGSFSTLEIQRTEQGDSAMYLCASSPRDNEQFFGPGTRLTVL.

The chain employs TRBV20-1 and TRBJ2-7; no clear D. V lost 3 bases, J lost 3 bases, and 12 bases lay in between. Per the germline V gene, CDR1 is DFQATT and CDR2 is SNEGSKA (reference sequence). There are 13 residues in the CDR3. The CDR3 region has the DNA TGCAGTGCTAGTGCGATAGCAGACTACGAGCAGTACTTC. Its protein product is CSASAIADYEQYF.

CDR3 sequence: CAWSPPYGGEKLFF. CDR3 nucleotide sequence: TGTGCCTGGAGTCCCCCCTACGGGGGGGAAAAACTGTTTTTT. J is TRBJ1-4 and V is TRBV30, with D perhaps TRBD1 (5 bases). V gave up 2 bases and J gave up 8 bases, with 15 bases separating them. The germline V gene has CDR1 GTSNPN and CDR2 SVGIG (reference sequence). The length of the CDR3 is 14 residues.